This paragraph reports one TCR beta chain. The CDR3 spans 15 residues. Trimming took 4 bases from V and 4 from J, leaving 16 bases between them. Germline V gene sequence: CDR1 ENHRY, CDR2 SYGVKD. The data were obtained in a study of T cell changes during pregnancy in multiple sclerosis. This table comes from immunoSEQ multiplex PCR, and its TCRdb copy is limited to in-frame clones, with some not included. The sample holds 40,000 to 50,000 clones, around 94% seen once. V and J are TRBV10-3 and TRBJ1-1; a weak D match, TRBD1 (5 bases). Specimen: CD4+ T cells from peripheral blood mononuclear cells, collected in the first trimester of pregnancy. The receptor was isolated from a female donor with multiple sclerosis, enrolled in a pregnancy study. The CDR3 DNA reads TGTGCCATCAGTGCGGAGCGGGGGGTGGGCACTGAAGCTTTCTTT. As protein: CAISAERGVGTEAFF.